This note documents a single T cell receptor (beta chain) sequence. The antigen is undetermined. The data are from a study of T cell clonotyping in hematopoietic cell transplantation. Study outcomes and limitations: After transplant, recipient diversity fell while pathologically expanded clonotypes grew through day 180.

Measured with immunoSEQ multiplex PCR; TCRdb has only the in-frame clones, and not every one. The repertoire consists of 10,000 to 15,000 clones, with 80% to 90% occurring once and the leading ten covering 3.5% to 4%. The CDR3 spans 13 residues. In germline, CDR1 is KGHSH, CDR2 LQKENI. V lost 6 bases and J 7 bases, leaving 15 bases between the germline ends. Sequenced material: peripheral blood mononuclear cells. The TCR sequence derives from a human donor who either received an allogeneic hematopoietic cell transplant for a myeloid malignancy or was a related donor (not recorded which). Some clones in this sample may be carry-over from other donors' samples. The chain links TRBV18 to TRBJ1-1; D unresolved. The CDR3 is CASSLGIGDEAFF. The DNA of the CDR3 is TGTGCCAGCTCTTTAGGGATCGGGGATGAAGCTTTCTTT.